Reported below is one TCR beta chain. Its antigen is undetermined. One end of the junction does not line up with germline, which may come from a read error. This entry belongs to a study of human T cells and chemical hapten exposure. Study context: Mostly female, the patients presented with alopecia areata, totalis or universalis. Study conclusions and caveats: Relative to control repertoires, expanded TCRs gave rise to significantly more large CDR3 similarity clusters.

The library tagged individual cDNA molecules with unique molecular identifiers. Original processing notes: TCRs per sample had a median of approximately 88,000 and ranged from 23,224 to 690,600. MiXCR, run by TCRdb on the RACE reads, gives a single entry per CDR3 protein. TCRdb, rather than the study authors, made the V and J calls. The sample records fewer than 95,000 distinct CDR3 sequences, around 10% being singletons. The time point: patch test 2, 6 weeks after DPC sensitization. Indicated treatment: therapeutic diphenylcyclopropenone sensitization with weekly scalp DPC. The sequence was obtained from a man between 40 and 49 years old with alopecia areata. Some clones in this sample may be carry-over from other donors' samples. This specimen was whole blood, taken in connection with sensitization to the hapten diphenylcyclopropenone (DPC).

The CDR3 here is CSSSQGLGYNEQFF. CDR3 bases: TGTTCCAGCAGCCAAGGGCTGGGATACAATGAGCAGTTCTTC. The chain links TRBV14 to TRBJ2-1; D gene unclear. The CDR3 consists of 14 residues. Germline V gene lookup returns CDR1 SGHDN and CDR2 FVKESK.